This T cell receptor (beta chain) was captured in a study of T cell responses to AZD1222 COVID-19 vaccine. Overall study results and limits: Per reports, nearly half of all spike-specific TCRs target regions that are unmutated in variants. After two AZD1222 doses, spike-specific TCR breadth and depth rose versus day 0.

Germline V lookup: CDR1 LGHDT, CDR2 YNNKEL (reference sequence). The CDR3 extends over 15 amino acids. V gave up 4 bases and J gave up 3 bases, with 15 bases separating them. In the case of this clone: What it binds is unknown.

The protocol was immunoSEQ multiplex PCR, while the TCRdb copy is restricted to in-frame clones and leaves out a portion. The sample has approximately 89,000 clones; about 86% are singletons. Recipients boosted at about 4 weeks or about 12 weeks are pooled. This receptor was taken from an adult who received the AZD1222 COVID-19 vaccine. The chain joins TRBV3-1 (or the pseudogene TRBV3-2) to TRBJ2-5, with D perhaps given as TRBD1 or TRBD2 (5 bases each). This material consisted of peripheral blood, taken 28 days after the second AZD1222 dose. In DNA, the CDR3 is TGTGCCAGCAGCCCGCCGGGACCGCGGGAAGAGACCCAGTACTTC. Its translation is CASSPPGPREETQYF.